This T cell receptor (beta chain) was sequenced for a study of blood T cell repertoires in COVID-19. Study information: The United States, Italy and Spain were the sources of the acute and convalescent COVID-19 samples.

This CDR3 comprises 14 residues. J lost 5 bases, V lost 3 bases, and 6 bases had no gene match. Germline V gives CDR1 SGHVS, CDR2 FQNEAQ. Source study methods: Amplification of reference gene primers was used by the study to estimate nucleated cell counts. Profiled with immunoSEQ multiplex PCR; TCRdb holds only in-frame clones, not every one. That table is the source of V, J and clone size, and D and trimming were worked out from the DNA. Of around 86,000 clones in the sample, more than 75% were seen once. The clonotype was recovered from a woman aged 80 or over with acute or convalescent COVID-19. The sequenced sample consisted of peripheral blood. This chain links TRBV7-8 with TRBJ2-5; 7 nucleotides align to TRBD2. CDR3 in DNA: TGTGCCAGCAGCTTTCTAGCGGTCCGGGAGACCCAGTACTTC. Amino acid sequence: CASSFLAVRETQYF.